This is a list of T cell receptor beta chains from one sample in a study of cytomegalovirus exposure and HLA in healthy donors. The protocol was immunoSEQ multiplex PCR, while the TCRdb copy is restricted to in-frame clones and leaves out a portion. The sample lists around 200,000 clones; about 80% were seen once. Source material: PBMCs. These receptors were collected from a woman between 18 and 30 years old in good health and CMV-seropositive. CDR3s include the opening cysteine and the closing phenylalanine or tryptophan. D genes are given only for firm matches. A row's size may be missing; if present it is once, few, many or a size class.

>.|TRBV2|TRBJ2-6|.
CASSEEGWANVLTF
TGTGCCAGCAGTGAGGAGGGCTGGGCCAACGTCCTGACTTTC
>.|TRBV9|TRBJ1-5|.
CASSVGGPNQPQHF
TGTGCCAGCAGCGTAGGGGGGCCCAATCAGCCCCAGCATTTT
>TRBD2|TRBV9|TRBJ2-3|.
CASSIAGETDTQYF
TGTGCCAGCAGCATAGCGGGGGAAACAGATACGCAGTATTTT
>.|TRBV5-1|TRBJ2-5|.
CASSLVNQETQYF
TGCGCCAGCAGCTTGGTAAACCAAGAGACCCAGTACTTC
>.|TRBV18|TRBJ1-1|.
CASSPQFERNTEAFF
TGTGCCAGCTCACCCCAATTTGAGAGGAACACTGAAGCTTTCTTT
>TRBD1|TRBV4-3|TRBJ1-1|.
CASSQLSGQGVGEAFF
TGCGCCAGCAGCCAACTCTCCGGACAGGGCGTGGGTGAAGCTTTCTTT
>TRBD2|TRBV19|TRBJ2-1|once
CASSIDRGRGNNEQFF
TGTGCCAGTAGTATTGATCGCGGGAGGGGGAACAATGAGCAGTTCTTC
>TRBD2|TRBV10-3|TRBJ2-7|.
CAISESTSVTYEQYF
TGTGCCATCAGTGAGTCCACTAGCGTAACCTACGAGCAGTACTTC
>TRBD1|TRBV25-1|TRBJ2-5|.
CASSVQFRGQGGKETQYF
TGTGCCAGCAGTGTTCAATTCAGGGGACAGGGGGGCAAAGAGACCCAGTACTTC
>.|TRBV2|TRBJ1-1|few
CASSETRAFF
TGTGCCAGCAGTGAAACGCGGGCTTTCTTT
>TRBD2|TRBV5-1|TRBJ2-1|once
CASSPPLAGGPPNEQFF
TGCGCCAGCAGCCCGCCTTTAGCGGGGGGCCCCCCCAATGAGCAGTTCTTC
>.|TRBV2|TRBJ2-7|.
CASMIGAGEQYF
TGTGCCAGCATGATCGGTGCGGGCGAGCAGTACTTC
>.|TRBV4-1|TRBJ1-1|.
CASSQPSAINTEAFF
TGCGCCAGCAGCCAACCGTCCGCTATAAACACTGAAGCTTTCTTT
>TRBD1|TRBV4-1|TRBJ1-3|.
CASSPFQGAGNTIYF
TGCGCCAGCAGCCCGTTCCAGGGGGCTGGAAACACCATATATTTT
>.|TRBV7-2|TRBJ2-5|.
CASSFPTSGETQYF
TGTGCCAGCAGCTTCCCAACTAGTGGTGAGACCCAGTACTTC
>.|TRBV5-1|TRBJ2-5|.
CASSFGGGQEETQYF
TGCGCCAGCAGCTTCGGAGGGGGCCAAGAGGAGACCCAGTACTTC
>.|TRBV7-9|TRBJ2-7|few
CASSLQSYEQYF
TGTGCCAGCAGCTTACAGTCCTACGAGCAGTACTTC
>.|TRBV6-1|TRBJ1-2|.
CASSDEQVLGYTF
TGTGCCAGCAGTGATGAGCAAGTACTAGGCTACACCTTC
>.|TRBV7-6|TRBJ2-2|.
CASSPQSGYTGELFF
TGTGCCAGCAGCCCCCAATCCGGGTACACCGGGGAGCTGTTTTTT
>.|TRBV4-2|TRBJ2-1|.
CASSQVWRSYNEQFF
TGTGCCAGCAGCCAAGTTTGGCGGAGCTACAATGAGCAGTTCTTC
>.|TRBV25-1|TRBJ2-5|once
CASSESHLEETQYF
TGTGCCAGCAGTGAATCACATTTGGAAGAGACCCAGTACTTC
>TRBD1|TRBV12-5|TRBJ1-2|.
CASGSTTGVYGYTF
TGTGCTAGTGGTTCCACAACAGGGGTGTATGGCTACACCTTC
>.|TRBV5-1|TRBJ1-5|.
CASSFSQNNQPQHF
TGCGCCAGCAGCTTCTCTCAGAACAATCAGCCCCAGCATTTT
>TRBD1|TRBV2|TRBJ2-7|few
CASSDRTGGSYEQYF
TGTGCCAGCAGTGACAGGACAGGGGGTTCCTACGAGCAGTACTTC
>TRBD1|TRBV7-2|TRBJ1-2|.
CASSSPGGTGGYTF
TGTGCCAGCAGCTCACCAGGGGGAACGGGCGGCTACACCTTC
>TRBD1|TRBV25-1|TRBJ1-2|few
CASSVAGTAYGYTF
TGTGCCAGCAGTGTGGCCGGGACAGCCTATGGCTACACCTTC
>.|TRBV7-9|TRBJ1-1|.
CAAGGGPADTEAFF
TGTGCCGCCGGAGGAGGGCCGGCGGACACTGAAGCTTTCTTT
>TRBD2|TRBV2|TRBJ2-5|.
CASRLAGGTQYF
TGTGCCAGCAGACTAGCGGGGGGGACCCAGTACTTC
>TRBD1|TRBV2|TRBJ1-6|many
CASSLGTGMPLHF
TGTGCCAGCAGCCTCGGGACAGGGATGCCCCTCCACTTT
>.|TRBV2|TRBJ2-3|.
CASGAGRGPTDTQYF
TGTGCCAGCGGAGCCGGGCGGGGGCCCACAGATACGCAGTATTTT
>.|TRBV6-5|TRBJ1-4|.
CASSTDMANEKLFF
TGTGCCAGCAGTACCGACATGGCTAATGAAAAACTGTTTTTT
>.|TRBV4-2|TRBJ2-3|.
CASSQMTMGRRTDTQYF
TGTGCCAGCAGCCAGATGACGATGGGGAGGAGAACAGATACGCAGTATTTT
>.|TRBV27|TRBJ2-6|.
CASSTLGGSGANVLTF
TGTGCCAGCAGTACCCTAGGGGGATCTGGGGCCAACGTCCTGACTTTC
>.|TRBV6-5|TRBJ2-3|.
CASNPGNDGTDTQYF
TGTGCCAGCAACCCAGGAAACGACGGCACAGATACGCAGTATTTT
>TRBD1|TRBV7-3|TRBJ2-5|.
CASSLGPTGDETQYF
TGTGCCAGCAGCTTAGGGCCGACAGGGGATGAGACCCAGTACTTC
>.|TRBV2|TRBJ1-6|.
CASSDTGIRNSPLHF
TGTGCCAGCAGCGATACAGGGATACGTAATTCACCCCTCCACTTT
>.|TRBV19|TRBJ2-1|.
CASWGRGSEQFF
TGTGCCAGTTGGGGAAGGGGCAGTGAGCAGTTCTTC
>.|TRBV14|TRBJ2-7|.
CASSQDPGSSYEQYF
TGTGCCAGCAGCCAAGACCCGGGGAGCTCCTACGAGCAGTACTTC
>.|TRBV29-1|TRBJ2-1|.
CSVDDTSYNEQFF
TGCAGCGTTGACGACACCTCCTACAATGAGCAGTTCTTC
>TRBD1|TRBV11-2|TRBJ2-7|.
CASSPPGGYEQYF
TGTGCCAGCAGCCCGCCAGGGGGCTACGAGCAGTACTTC
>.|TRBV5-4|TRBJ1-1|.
CASIDTARQGRTFF
TGTGCCAGCATCGATACCGCCCGGCAGGGTAGAACTTTCTTT
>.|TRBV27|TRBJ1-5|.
CASSLYPLYQPQHF
TGTGCCAGCAGTTTGTATCCTCTATATCAGCCCCAGCATTTT
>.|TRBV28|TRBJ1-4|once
CASSSDRYNEKLFF
TGTGCCAGCAGCTCGGACAGATATAATGAAAAACTGTTTTTT
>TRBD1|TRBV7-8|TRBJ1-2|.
CASSPRTGTGYTNYGYTF
TGTGCCAGCAGCCCTAGAACCGGGACAGGATATACTAACTATGGCTACACCTTC
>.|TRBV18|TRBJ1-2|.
CASSPSSGRGVGYTF
TGTGCCAGCTCACCTTCGAGTGGTCGGGGTGTTGGCTACACCTTC
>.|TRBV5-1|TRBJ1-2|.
CASSLQGQDYGYTF
TGCGCCAGCAGCTTGCAAGGTCAGGACTATGGCTACACCTTC
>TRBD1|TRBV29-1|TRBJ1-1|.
CSVGQGATNTEAFF
TGCAGCGTTGGACAGGGGGCGACGAACACTGAAGCTTTCTTT
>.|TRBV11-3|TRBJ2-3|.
CASSLDLGDTQYF
TGTGCCAGCAGCTTAGATCTCGGAGATACGCAGTATTTT
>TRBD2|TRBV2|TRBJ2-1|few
CASTQLSGGAYNEQFF
TGTGCCAGCACACAACTTAGCGGGGGGGCCTACAATGAGCAGTTCTTC
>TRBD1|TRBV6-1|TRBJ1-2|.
CASSEVVVERNGQVVRSYTF
TGTGCCAGCAGTGAAGTGGTTGTGGAAAGGAATGGACAGGTCGTTAGGAGCTACACCTTC
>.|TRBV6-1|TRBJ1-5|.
CASSGRGLSNQPQHF
TGTGCCAGCAGTGGTCGTGGACTCTCCAATCAGCCCCAGCATTTT
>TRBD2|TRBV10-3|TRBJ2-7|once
CAISVPQSGGGSYEQYF
TGTGCCATCAGTGTACCCCAAAGCGGGGGTGGTTCTTACGAGCAGTACTTC
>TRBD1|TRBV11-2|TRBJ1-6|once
CASSPEAGGTPLHF
TGTGCCAGCAGCCCGGAGGCAGGGGGGACACCCCTCCACTTT
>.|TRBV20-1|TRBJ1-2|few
CSAHSVDGYTF
TGCAGTGCCCATTCAGTGGATGGCTACACCTTC
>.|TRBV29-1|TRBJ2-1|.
CSVEGARGSYNEQFF
TGCAGCGTTGAAGGGGCGCGGGGTTCCTACAATGAGCAGTTCTTC
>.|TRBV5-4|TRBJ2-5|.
CASSLALKQETQYF
TGTGCCAGCAGCTTAGCCCTAAAACAAGAGACCCAGTACTTC
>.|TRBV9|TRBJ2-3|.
CASSVEGGGFSTDTQYF
TGTGCCAGCAGCGTAGAGGGTGGGGGCTTTAGCACAGATACGCAGTATTTT
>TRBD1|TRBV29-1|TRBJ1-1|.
CSVERLGQSLSVLFVGAFF
TGCAGCGTTGAAAGGTTGGGACAGAGCCTTTCGGTCCTGTTTGTTGGAGCTTTCTTT
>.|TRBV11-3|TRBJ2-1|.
CASSPKGRYNEQFF
TGTGCCAGCAGCCCCAAAGGGAGGTACAATGAGCAGTTCTTC
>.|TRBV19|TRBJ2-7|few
CASSQGPYEQYF
TGTGCCAGTAGTCAGGGCCCCTACGAGCAGTACTTC